This T cell receptor (beta chain) emerged from a study of vaccination and CD4 T cells after COVID-19. Study information: Each enrolled participant received a two-dose regimen of either BNT162b2 or mRNA-1273 vaccine. Every culture used as a control got a CEFX pool, an HIV-1 Nef pool, or no peptide.

The sample holds a few counts of this clonotype. Its specificity is not known. An Oncomine TCR Beta short-read assay was used to sequence the DNA from cultured CD4+ T cells. TCRdb independently ran MiXCR on the PCR reads; one entry per CDR3 protein. Of approximately 13,000 distinct CDR3 sequences listed, 40% are singletons. The V end was cut by 7 bases, the J end by 1 base, with 10 bases between. Germline loops: CDR1 DFQATT, CDR2 SNEGSKA (reference sequence). This CDR3 has 12 amino acids. Regarding treatment: approximately 11-day PBMC culture with coronavirus spike peptide pools or control peptides (ViraFEST assay).

V and J are TRBV20-1 and TRBJ1-1; D may be TRBD1 (5 bases). The clonotype comes from a human donor who had recovered from COVID-19. The sequencing sample was made of CD4+ T cells from blood, cultured in vitro. This CDR3 is CSDHTGNTEAFF. Here the CDR3 DNA reads TGCAGTGATCACACAGGGAACACTGAAGCTTTCTTT.